The 2 T cell receptor beta chains presented below share a single source sample, sequenced in a study of technical replicates of blood from a few donors. Sequenced by immunoSEQ multiplex PCR; TCRdb stores in-frame clones only, minus some. The sample carries around 92,000 clones, about 94% recorded once. The specimen was T cells isolated from PBMCs. The receptors were sampled from a human donor in good health.

This clone came up once. The chain links TRBV10-3 to TRBJ2-1; 7 nucleotides align to TRBD1. With V trimmed by 5 bases and J by 4 bases, 8 bases remained unmatched. The CDR3 loop spans 15 amino acids. Germline CDR1 ENHRY, CDR2 SYGVKD. CDR3 DNA: TGTGCCATCAGTAACGAGGGACAGAGGTACAATGAGCAGTTCTTC. It encodes CAISNEGQRYNEQFF.

This chain links TRBV4-2 with TRBJ2-2, with no clear D. Germline V gene lookup returns CDR1 LGHNA and CDR2 YNFKEQ. V was trimmed by 0 bases and J by 9 bases, leaving 14 bases between them. This CDR3 contains 15 residues. CDR3 DNA sequence: TGTGCCAGCAGCCAAGATATCTTAGCTTCCCGGGAGCTGTTTTTT. Amino acids: CASSQDILASRELFF.